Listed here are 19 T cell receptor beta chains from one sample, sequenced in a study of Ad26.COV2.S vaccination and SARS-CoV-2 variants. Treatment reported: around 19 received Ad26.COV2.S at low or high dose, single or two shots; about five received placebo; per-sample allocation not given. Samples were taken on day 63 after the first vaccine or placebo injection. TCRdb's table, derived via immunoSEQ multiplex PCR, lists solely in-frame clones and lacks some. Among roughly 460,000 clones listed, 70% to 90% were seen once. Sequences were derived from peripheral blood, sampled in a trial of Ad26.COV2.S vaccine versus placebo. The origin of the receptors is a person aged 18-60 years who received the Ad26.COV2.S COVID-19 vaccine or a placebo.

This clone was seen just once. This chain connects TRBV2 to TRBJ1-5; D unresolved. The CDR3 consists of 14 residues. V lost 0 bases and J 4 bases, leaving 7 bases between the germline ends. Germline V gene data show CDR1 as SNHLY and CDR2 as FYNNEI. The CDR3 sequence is CASSEATDNQPQHF. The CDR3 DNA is TGTGCCAGCAGTGAAGCTACAGATAATCAGCCCCAGCATTTT.

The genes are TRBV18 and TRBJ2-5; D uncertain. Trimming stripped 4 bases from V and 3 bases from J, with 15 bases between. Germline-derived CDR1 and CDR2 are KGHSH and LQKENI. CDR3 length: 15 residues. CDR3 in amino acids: CASSLAAGPKETQYF. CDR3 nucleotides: TGTGCCAGCTCACTCGCCGCCGGGCCTAAAGAGACCCAGTACTTC.

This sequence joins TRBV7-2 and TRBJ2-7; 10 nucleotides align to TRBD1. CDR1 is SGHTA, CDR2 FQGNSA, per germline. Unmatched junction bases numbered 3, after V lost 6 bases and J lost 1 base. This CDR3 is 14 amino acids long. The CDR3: CASRTGGSSYEQYF. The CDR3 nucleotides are TGTGCCAGCAGGACAGGGGGCAGTTCCTACGAGCAGTACTTC. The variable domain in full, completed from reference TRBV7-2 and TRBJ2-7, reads GAGVSQSPSNKVTEKGKDVELRCDPISGHTALYWYRQSLGQGLEFLIYFQGNSAPDKSGLPSDRFSAERTGGSVSTLTIQRTQQEDSAVYLCASRTGGSSYEQYFGPGTRLTVT.

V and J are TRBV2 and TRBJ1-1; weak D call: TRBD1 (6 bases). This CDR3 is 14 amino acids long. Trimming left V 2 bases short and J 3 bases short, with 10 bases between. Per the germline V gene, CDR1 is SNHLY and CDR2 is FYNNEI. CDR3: CASSEWEGDTEAFF. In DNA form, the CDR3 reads TGTGCCAGCAGTGAATGGGAGGGGGACACTGAAGCTTTCTTT.

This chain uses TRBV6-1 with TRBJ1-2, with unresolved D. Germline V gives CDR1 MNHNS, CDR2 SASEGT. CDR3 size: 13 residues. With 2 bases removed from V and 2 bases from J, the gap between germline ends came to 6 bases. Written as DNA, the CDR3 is TGTGCCAGCAGTGAATATCAGAACTATGGCTACACCTTC. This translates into CASSEYQNYGYTF.

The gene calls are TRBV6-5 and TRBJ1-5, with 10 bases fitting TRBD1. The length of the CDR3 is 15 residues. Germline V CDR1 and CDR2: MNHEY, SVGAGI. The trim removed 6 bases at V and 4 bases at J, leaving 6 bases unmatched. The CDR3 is CASSLQDRGNQPQHF. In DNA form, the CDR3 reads TGTGCCAGCAGCCTTCAGGACAGGGGGAATCAGCCCCAGCATTTT.

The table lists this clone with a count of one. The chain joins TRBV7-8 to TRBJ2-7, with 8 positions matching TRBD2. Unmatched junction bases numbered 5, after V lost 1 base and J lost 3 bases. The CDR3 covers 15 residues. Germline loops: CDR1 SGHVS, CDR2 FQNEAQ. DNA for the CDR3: TGTGCCAGCAGCTTAGTAGCGGGGACCGTCTACGAGCAGTACTTC. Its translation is CASSLVAGTVYEQYF.

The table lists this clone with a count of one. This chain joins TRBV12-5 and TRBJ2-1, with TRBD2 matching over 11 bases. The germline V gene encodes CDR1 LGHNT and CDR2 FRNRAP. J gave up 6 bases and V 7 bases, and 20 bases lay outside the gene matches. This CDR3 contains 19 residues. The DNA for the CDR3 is TGTGCTAGTGCAGACAGGGCGTCTAGCGGGAGGCTGGGGATCAATGAGCAGTTCTTC. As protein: CASADRASSGRLGINEQFF.

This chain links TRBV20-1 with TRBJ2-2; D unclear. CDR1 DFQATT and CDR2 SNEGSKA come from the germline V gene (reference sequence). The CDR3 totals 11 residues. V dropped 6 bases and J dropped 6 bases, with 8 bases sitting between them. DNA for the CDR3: TGCAGTGCACTCCTCTCCGGGGAGCTGTTTTTT. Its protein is CSALLSGELFF.

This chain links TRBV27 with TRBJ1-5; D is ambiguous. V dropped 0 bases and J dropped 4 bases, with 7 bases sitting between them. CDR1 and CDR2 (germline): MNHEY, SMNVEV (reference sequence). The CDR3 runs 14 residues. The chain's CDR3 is CASSLSGRNQPQHF. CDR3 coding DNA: TGTGCCAGCAGTTTATCAGGGCGGAATCAGCCCCAGCATTTT.

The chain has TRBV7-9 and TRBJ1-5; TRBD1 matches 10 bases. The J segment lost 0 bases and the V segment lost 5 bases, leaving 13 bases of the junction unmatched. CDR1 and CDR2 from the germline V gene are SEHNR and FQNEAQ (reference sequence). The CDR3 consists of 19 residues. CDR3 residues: CASSNETGTGEYSNQPQHF. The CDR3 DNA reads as TGTGCCAGCAGCAACGAAACCGGGACAGGGGAATATAGCAATCAGCCCCAGCATTTT. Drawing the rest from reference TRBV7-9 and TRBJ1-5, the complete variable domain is DTGVSQNPRHKITKRGQNVTFRCDPISEHNRLYWYRQTLGQGPEFLTYFQNEAQLEKSRLLSDRFSAERPKGSFSTLEIQRTEQGDSAMYLCASSNETGTGEYSNQPQHFGDGTRLSIL.

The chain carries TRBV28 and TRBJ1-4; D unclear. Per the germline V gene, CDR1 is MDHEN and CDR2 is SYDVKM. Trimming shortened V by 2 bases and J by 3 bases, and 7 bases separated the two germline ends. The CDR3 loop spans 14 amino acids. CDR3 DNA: TGTGCCAGCAGTTTAGATGGGGCTAATGAAAAACTGTTTTTT. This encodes CASSLDGANEKLFF.

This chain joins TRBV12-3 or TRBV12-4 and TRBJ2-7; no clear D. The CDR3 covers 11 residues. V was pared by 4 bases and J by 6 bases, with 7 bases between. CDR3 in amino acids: CASSYSGEQYF. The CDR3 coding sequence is TGTGCCAGCAGTTATTCCGGCGAGCAGTACTTC.

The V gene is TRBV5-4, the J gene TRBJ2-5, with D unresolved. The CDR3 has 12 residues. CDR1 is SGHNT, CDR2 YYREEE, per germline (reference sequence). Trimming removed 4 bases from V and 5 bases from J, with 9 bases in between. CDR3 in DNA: TGTGCCAGCAGCCCACAAGGGGAGACCCAGTACTTC. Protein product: CASSPQGETQYF.

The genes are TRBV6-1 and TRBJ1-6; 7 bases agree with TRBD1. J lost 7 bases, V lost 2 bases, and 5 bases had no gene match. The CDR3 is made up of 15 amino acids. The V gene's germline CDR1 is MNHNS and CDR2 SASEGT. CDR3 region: CASSEMDRLNSPLHF. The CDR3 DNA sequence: TGTGCCAGCAGTGAAATGGACAGGCTCAATTCACCCCTCCACTTT.

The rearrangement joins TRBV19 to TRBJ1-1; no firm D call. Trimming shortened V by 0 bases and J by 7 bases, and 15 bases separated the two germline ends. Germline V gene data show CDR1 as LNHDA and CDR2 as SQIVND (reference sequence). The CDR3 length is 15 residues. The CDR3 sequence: CASSIDEGWISEAFF. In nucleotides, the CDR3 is TGTGCCAGTAGTATAGATGAAGGGTGGATTAGTGAAGCTTTCTTT.

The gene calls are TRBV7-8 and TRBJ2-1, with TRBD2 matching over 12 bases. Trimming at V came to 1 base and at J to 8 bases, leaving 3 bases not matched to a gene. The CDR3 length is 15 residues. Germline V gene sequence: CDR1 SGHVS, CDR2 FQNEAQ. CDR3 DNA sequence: TGTGCCAGCAGCTTAGTGACTAGCGGGAGCGATGAGCAGTTCTTC. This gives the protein CASSLVTSGSDEQFF.

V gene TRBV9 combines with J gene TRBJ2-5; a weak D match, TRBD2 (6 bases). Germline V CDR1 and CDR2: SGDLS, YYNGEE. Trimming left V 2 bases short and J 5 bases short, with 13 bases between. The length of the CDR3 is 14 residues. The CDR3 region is CASSVGGVLETQYF. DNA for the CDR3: TGTGCCAGCAGCGTGGGGGGAGTTCTGGAGACCCAGTACTTC.

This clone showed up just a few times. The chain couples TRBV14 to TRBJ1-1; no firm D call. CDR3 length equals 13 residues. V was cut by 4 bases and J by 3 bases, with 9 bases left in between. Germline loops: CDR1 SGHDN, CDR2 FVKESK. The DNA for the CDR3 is TGTGCCAGCAGCCCCACGGGTTACACTGAAGCTTTCTTT. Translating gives CASSPTGYTEAFF.